The 17 T cell receptor beta chains in this list originate from one sample, sequenced in a study of T cells after yellow fever vaccination. MiXCR, run by TCRdb on the 5' RACE reads, gives a single entry per CDR3 protein. Altogether around 120,000 distinct CDR3 sequences are present, 6.5% to 9% being singletons, with the ten largest covering approximately 2.7%. Material: CD4+ T cells sorted from PBMCs, obtained about 41 days after the first yellow fever vaccination. Every receptor here comes from a young man who received the YFV17D yellow fever vaccine.

The table lists this clonotype with many counts. This sequence joins TRBV10-3 and TRBJ2-1; TRBD2 aligns across 7 bases. Germline CDR1 is ENHRY and CDR2 is SYGVKD. J lost 2 bases, V lost 4 bases, and 17 bases had no gene match. The CDR3 sequence is 19 residues long. The CDR3 is CAISAHTGLAGLAYNEQFF. CDR3 in DNA: TGTGCCATCAGTGCCCATACAGGACTTGCAGGACTAGCCTACAATGAGCAGTTCTTC.

This clonotype was recorded a few times. The chain combines TRBV7-2 with TRBJ2-7; 11 nucleotides align to TRBD2. The CDR3 extends over 17 amino acids. The V and J ends lost 3 bases and 0 bases, in that order; junction bases with no gene match: 7. The germline gives CDR1 SGHTA, CDR2 FQGNSA. The DNA of the CDR3 is TGTGCCAGCAGCTTCACCGGGACTAGCGGATCCTCCTACGAGCAGTACTTC. Protein product: CASSFTGTSGSSYEQYF.

At least ten counts were recorded for this clonotype. CDR3 sequence: CASSSQSYGYTF. For the CDR3, the DNA is TGTGCCAGCAGCTCACAGTCCTATGGCTACACCTTC. The J gene is TRBJ1-2, the V gene TRBV7-2; D uncertain. The V and J ends lost 4 bases and 4 bases respectively, with 7 bases between them. CDR3 length: 12 amino acids. The germline CDR1 and CDR2 sequences are SGHTA and FQGNSA.

This chain joins TRBV12-3 or TRBV12-4 and TRBJ1-5, with 7 bases lining up with TRBD1. The V gene end was trimmed by 7 bases and the J gene end by 2 bases; junction bases not matched to a gene: 5. The CDR3 extends over 14 amino acids. Written as DNA, the CDR3 is TGTGCCAGCACCCCTACAGGGGGCAATCAGCCCCAGCATTTT. Protein sequence: CASTPTGGNQPQHF.

This clonotype has a count of ten or more. The chain is built from TRBV24-1 and TRBJ2-2; 9 bases are shared with TRBD1. Germline values: CDR1 KGHDR, CDR2 SFDVKD. This CDR3 region has 17 residues. Trimming removed 4 bases from V and 6 bases from J; junction bases left unmatched: 11. The CDR3, as DNA: TGTGCCACCAGTGAACATCCGGGACAGGGTAACCCCGGGGAGCTGTTTTTT. Its translation is CATSEHPGQGNPGELFF.

This clonotype was seen a handful of times. The J gene is TRBJ1-5, the V gene TRBV9; no firm D call. V was pared by 0 bases and J by 0 bases, with 7 bases between. The CDR3 runs 15 residues. CDR1 is SGDLS and CDR2 is YYNGEE in the germline V gene. The CDR3 region has the DNA TGTGCCAGCAGCGTAGGGGGTAATAGCAATCAGCCCCAGCATTTT. Translated, it gives CASSVGGNSNQPQHF.

This clonotype was seen repeatedly, ten times or more. The rearrangement links TRBV7-2 to TRBJ2-5; the D gene is possibly TRBD1 (5 bases). This CDR3 is 15 amino acids long. The ends were cut back, 1 base at V and 0 bases at J, with 9 bases in the middle. CDR1 and CDR2 (germline): SGHTA, FQGNSA. CDR3 in amino acids: CASSLGGADQETQYF. The DNA of the CDR3 is TGTGCCAGCAGCTTAGGTGGGGCAGACCAAGAGACCCAGTACTTC.

This clonotype was recorded many times. The chain recombines TRBV11-2 with TRBJ2-3; weak D call: TRBD1 (5 bases). CDR1 is SGHAT and CDR2 is FQNNGV in the germline V gene. CDR3 length equals 14 residues. Trimming stripped 5 bases from V and 5 bases from J, with 14 bases between. The CDR3 DNA sequence: TGTGCCAGCAGCCTCAATCCAAGGGGAGATACGCAGTATTTT. It codes for CASSLNPRGDTQYF.

CDR3 sequence reads: CASSLNGGNGDTQYF. CDR3 DNA sequence: TGTGCCAGCAGCTTAAATGGTGGAAACGGGGATACGCAGTATTTT. The rearrangement joins TRBV7-2 to TRBJ2-3; D not resolved. The germline gives CDR1 SGHTA, CDR2 FQGNSA. V lost 2 bases and J lost 6, with 15 bases in between. The CDR3 extends over 15 amino acids.

This clonotype was counted between two and nine times. The chain has TRBV2 and TRBJ2-3, with D perhaps matching TRBD2 (6 bases). Trimming left V 8 bases short and J 0 bases short, with 12 bases between. This CDR3 contains 14 residues. Germline V gene data show CDR1 as SNHLY and CDR2 as FYNNEI. The CDR3 region is CASRSGESTDTQYF. The DNA for the CDR3 is TGTGCCAGCCGATCGGGGGAAAGCACAGATACGCAGTATTTT.

In its sample, this clonotype was seen a few times. The rearrangement joins TRBV7-2 to TRBJ1-2, with 7 bases matching TRBD1. J gave up 13 bases and V 0 bases, and 14 bases lay outside the gene matches. The germline CDR1 and CDR2 sequences are SGHTA and FQGNSA. CDR3 length equals 15 residues. This chain's CDR3 is CASSLAKGQSGSGTF. CDR3 DNA sequence: TGTGCCAGCAGCTTAGCGAAGGGACAGTCCGGATCAGGCACCTTC. Full variable domain (rest looked up from reference TRBV7-2 and TRBJ1-2): GAGVSQSPSNKVTEKGKDVELRCDPISGHTALYWYRQSLGQGLEFLIYFQGNSAPDKSGLPSDRFSAERTGGSVSTLTIQRTQQEDSAVYLCASSLAKGQSGSGTFGSGTRLTVV.

This clonotype was seen ten or more times. This chain links TRBV28 with TRBJ2-3; D is unresolved. Germline V gene lookup returns CDR1 MDHEN and CDR2 SYDVKM. CDR3 size: 13 residues. Between the trimmed V and J ends, which lost 5 bases and 4 bases, there was a span of 10 bases. CDR3 nucleotides: TGTGCCAGCAGTGAGAGGAGCCCAGATACGCAGTATTTT. This sequence encodes CASSERSPDTQYF. The full variable domain, with the rest looked up from reference TRBV28 and TRBJ2-3, is DVKVTQSSRYLVKRTGEKVFLECVQDMDHENMFWYRQDPGLGLRLIYFSYDVKMKEKGDIPEGYSVSREKKERFSLILESASTNQTSMYLCASSERSPDTQYFGPGTRLTVL.

This clonotype has at least ten counts. V and J are TRBV6-5 and TRBJ2-7; D is perhaps TRBD1 (5 bases). The CDR3 spans 14 residues. V dropped 2 bases and J dropped 3 bases, with 11 bases sitting between them. Germline V gene sequence: CDR1 MNHEY, CDR2 SVGAGI. CDR3 coding DNA: TGTGCCAGCAGTTACGGGGCCAGGATCTACGAGCAGTACGTC. Amino acids: CASSYGARIYEQYV.

This clonotype showed up just a few times. The rearrangement links TRBV5-1 to TRBJ1-4; D remains ambiguous. Trimming cost V 3 bases and J 8 bases, with 14 bases left between them. The CDR3 is 14 residues long. Germline lookup yields CDR1 SGHRS and CDR2 YFSETQ. The CDR3 loop reads CASSSEWVKEKLFF. DNA for the CDR3: TGCGCCAGCAGCTCAGAGTGGGTTAAAGAAAAACTGTTTTTT.

This clonotype showed up many times. The chain carries TRBV4-3 and TRBJ2-1, with no clear D. Germline loops: CDR1 LGHNA, CDR2 YSLEER. The CDR3 sequence is 16 residues long. Trimming stripped 0 bases from V and 1 base from J, with 10 bases between. The CDR3 sequence: CASSQDLTVSYNEQFF. CDR3 bases: TGCGCCAGCAGCCAAGATCTAACAGTGTCCTACAATGAGCAGTTCTTC.

This clonotype was observed a few times. The chain uses TRBV5-1 and TRBJ2-5, with TRBD2 matching 7 bases. Germline values: CDR1 SGHRS, CDR2 YFSETQ. J gave up 0 bases and V 3 bases, and 5 bases lay outside the gene matches. The CDR3 has 15 amino acids. The DNA for the CDR3 is TGCGCCAGCAGCTCCCGGCTAGCGGACCAAGAGACCCAGTACTTC. It yields the protein CASSSRLADQETQYF.

Many counts were recorded for this clonotype. The V call is TRBV5-1, the J call TRBJ1-2; D is uncertain. V gave up 3 bases and J gave up 8 bases, with 17 bases separating them. Germline loops: CDR1 SGHRS, CDR2 YFSETQ. The CDR3 is made up of 14 amino acids. CDR3 sequence reads: CASSSVNIPGGYTF. The CDR3 DNA reads as TGCGCCAGCAGCTCGGTAAACATCCCCGGGGGCTACACCTTC. The full variable domain, rest sourced from reference TRBV5-1 and TRBJ1-2, is KAGVTQTPRYLIKTRGQQVTLSCSPISGHRSVSWYQQTPGQGLQFLFEYFSETQRNKGNFPGRFSGRQFSNSRSEMNVSTLELGDSALYLCASSSVNIPGGYTFGSGTRLTVV.